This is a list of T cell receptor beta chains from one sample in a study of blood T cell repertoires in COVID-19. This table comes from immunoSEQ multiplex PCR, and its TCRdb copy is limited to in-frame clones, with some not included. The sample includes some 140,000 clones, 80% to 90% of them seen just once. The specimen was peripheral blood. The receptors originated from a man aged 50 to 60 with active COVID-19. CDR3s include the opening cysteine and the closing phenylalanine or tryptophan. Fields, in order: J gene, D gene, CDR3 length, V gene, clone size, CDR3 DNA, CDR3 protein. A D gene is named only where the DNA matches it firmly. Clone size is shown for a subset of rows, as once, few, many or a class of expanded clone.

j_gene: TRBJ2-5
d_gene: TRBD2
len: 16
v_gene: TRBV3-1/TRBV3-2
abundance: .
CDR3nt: TGTGCCAGCAGCCACGGGATTAGCGGGGGGGCAGAGACCCAGTACTTC
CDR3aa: CASSHGISGGAETQYF

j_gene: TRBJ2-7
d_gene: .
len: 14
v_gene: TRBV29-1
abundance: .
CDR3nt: TGCAGCGTTGAAACAACGGGGGGCCCCTACGAGCAGTACTTC
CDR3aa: CSVETTGGPYEQYF

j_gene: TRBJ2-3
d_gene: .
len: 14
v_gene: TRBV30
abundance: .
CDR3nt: TGTGCCTGGACCCCTAGCCTCAGCGTTGGTACGCAGTATTTT
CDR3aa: CAWTPSLSVGTQYF

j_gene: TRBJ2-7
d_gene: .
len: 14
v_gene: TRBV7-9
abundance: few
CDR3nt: TGTGCCAGCAGCGCAGGAGGATCTTACTACGAGCAGTACTTC
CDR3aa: CASSAGGSYYEQYF

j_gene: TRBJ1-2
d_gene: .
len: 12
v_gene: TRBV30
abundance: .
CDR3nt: .
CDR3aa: CAWGRGTGANTF

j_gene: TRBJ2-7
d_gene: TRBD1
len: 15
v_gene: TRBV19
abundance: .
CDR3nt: TGTGCCAGTAGTGGCTGGACAGGGGGATCCTACGAGCAGTACTTC
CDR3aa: CASSGWTGGSYEQYF

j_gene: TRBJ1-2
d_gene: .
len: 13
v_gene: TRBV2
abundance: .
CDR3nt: TGTGCCAGCAGCTGGCGCGGGGGCGGTGGCTACACCTTC
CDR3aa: CASSWRGGGGYTF

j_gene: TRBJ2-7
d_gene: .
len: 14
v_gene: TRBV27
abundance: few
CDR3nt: TGTGCCAGCAGTGCGTCCGGGACATTCTACGAGCAGTACTTC
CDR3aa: CASSASGTFYEQYF

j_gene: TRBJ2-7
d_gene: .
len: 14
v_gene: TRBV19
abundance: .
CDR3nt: TGTGCCAGTGGATTGTCCAGGGCCCTGGGCGAGCAGTACTTC
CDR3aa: CASGLSRALGEQYF

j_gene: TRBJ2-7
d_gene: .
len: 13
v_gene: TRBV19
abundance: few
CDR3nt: TGTGCCAGTAGTATTGGGCTTACCTACGAGCAGTACTTC
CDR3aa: CASSIGLTYEQYF

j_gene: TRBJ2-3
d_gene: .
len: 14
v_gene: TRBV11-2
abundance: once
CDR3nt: TGTGCCAGCAGCTTGCAGCGGGTGGCAGATACGCAGTATTTT
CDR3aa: CASSLQRVADTQYF

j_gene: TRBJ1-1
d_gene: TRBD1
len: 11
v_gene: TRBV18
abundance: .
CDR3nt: TGTGCCAGCTCATACAGGGGCGAAGCTTTCTTT
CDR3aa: CASSYRGEAFF

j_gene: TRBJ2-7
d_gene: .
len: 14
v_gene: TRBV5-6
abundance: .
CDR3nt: TGTGCCAGCAGCTTGGTTCGAGGAGGGAACGAGCAGTACTTC
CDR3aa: CASSLVRGGNEQYF

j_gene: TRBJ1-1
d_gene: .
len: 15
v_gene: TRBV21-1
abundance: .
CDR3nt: TGTGCCAGCATCCCCACAGGGGCGATGAACACTGAAGCTTTCTTT
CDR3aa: CASIPTGAMNTEAFF

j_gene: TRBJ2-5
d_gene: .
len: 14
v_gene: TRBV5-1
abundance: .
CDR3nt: TGCGCCAGCAGCTCACAGGGTATCCAAGAGACCCAGTACTTC
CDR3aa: CASSSQGIQETQYF

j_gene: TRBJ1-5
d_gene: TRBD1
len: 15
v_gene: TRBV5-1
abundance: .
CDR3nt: TGCGCCAGCAGCATTGGGACAGGGTATAATCAGCCCCAGCATTTT
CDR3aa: CASSIGTGYNQPQHF

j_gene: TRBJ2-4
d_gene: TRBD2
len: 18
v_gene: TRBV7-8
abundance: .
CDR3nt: TGTGCCAGCAGCCGTAGAGGGCTAGCGGGGGGGCCGAGAAACATTCAGTACTTC
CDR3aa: CASSRRGLAGGPRNIQYF

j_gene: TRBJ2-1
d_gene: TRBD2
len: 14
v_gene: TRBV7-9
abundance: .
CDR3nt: TGTGCCAGTAGTAGGACTAGCGGTTACAATGAGCAGTTCTTC
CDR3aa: CASSRTSGYNEQFF

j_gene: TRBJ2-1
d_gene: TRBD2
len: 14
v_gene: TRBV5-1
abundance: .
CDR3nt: TGCGCCAGCTCTAGCGGGGGGGCCCCGAATGAGCAGTTCTTC
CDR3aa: CASSSGGAPNEQFF

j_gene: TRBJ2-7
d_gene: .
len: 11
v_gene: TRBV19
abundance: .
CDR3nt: TGTGCCAGTAGTAACGGGTACGAGCAGTACTTC
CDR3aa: CASSNGYEQYF

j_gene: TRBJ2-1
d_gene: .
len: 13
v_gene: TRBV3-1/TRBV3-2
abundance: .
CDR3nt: TGTGCCAGCAGCCAAGATCGAGTTTCCCGTGAGTTCTTC
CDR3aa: CASSQDRVSREFF

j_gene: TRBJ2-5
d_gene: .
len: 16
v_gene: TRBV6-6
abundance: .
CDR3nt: TGTGCCAGCAGTACCTTCCGTTTCGGGATTCAAGAGACCCAGTACTTC
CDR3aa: CASSTFRFGIQETQYF

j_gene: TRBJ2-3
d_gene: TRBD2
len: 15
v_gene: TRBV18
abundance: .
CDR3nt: TGTGCCAGCTCGACGACTAGCGGGGGCCGGGATACGCAGTATTTT
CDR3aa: CASSTTSGGRDTQYF

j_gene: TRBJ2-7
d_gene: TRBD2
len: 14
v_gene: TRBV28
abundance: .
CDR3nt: TGTGCCAGCAGCGGCGGGGGGGCGAAGAACGAGCAGTACTTC
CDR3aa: CASSGGGAKNEQYF

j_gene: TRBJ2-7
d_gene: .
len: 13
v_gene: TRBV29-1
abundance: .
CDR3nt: TGCAGCGTTGAAGGTCCCAACTCCTACGAGCAGTACTTC
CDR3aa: CSVEGPNSYEQYF

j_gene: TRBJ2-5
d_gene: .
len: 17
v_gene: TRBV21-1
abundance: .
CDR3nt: TGTGCCAGCAGCAAAGTGTTGGACAGGGTAAATACGGAGACCCAGTACTTC
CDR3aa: CASSKVLDRVNTETQYF

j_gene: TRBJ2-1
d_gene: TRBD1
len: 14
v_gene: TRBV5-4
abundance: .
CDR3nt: TGTGCCAGCAGCACAAGGACAGGTTACAATGAGCAGTTCTTC
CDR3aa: CASSTRTGYNEQFF

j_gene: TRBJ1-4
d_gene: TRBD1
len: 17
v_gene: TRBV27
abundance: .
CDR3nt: TGTGCCAGCAGTTTATACGGGGACAGCCACCAAAATGAAAAACTGTTTTTT
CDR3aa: CASSLYGDSHQNEKLFF

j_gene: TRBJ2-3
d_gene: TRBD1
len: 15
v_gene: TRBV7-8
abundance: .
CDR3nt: TGTGCCAGCAGCAACCGGGACAGCCTAACAGATACGCAGTATTTT
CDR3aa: CASSNRDSLTDTQYF

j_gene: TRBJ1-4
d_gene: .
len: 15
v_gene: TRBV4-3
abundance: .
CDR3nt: TGCGCCAGCAGCCATATTGGAGGCACTAATGAAAAACTGTTTTTT
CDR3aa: CASSHIGGTNEKLFF